This TCR beta chain was documented in a study of control samples from healthy donors and cancer patients. The assay was immunoSEQ multiplex PCR, and TCRdb's table has in-frame clones only and misses some. This sample has around 170,000 clones; roughly nine tenths occur once, and the top ten carry about 0.73%. The CDR3 spans 17 residues. Germline CDR1 and CDR2: SGHNT and YYREEE (reference sequence). J gave up 0 bases and V 1 base, and 5 bases lay outside the gene matches. This clonotype originated in a woman aged 25 to 39 in good health. The genes are TRBV5-4 and TRBJ2-3; TRBD2 matches 10 bases. The source material was blood. CDR3 in amino acids: CASSLKTSGLSTDTQYF. The CDR3 DNA sequence: TGTGCCAGCAGCTTGAAGACTAGCGGGCTAAGCACAGATACGCAGTATTTT. Filled out from reference TRBV5-4 and TRBJ2-3, the complete variable domain reads ETGVTQSPTHLIKTRGQQVTLRCSSQSGHNTVSWYQQALGQGPQFIFQYYREEENGRGNFPPRFSGLQFPNYSSELNVNALELDDSALYLCASSLKTSGLSTDTQYFGPGTRLTVL.